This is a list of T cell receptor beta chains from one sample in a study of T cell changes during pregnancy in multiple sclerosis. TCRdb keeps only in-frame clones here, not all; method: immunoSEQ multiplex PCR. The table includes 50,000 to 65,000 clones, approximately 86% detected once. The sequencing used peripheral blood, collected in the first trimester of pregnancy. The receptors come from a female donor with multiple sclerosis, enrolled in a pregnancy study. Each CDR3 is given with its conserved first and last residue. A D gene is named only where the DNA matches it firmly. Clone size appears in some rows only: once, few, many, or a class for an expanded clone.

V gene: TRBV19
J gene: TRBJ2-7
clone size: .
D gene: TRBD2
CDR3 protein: CASRWASGSYEQYF
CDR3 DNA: TGTGCCAGTAGATGGGCTAGCGGGAGCTACGAGCAGTACTTC

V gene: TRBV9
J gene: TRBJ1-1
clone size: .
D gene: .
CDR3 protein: CASSVVGRAAEAFF
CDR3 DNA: TGTGCCAGCAGCGTAGTTGGGCGGGCAGCTGAAGCTTTCTTT

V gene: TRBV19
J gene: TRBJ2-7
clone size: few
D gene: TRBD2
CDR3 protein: CASSILAGNSYEQYF
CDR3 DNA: TGTGCCAGTAGTATTTTAGCGGGTAACTCCTACGAGCAGTACTTC

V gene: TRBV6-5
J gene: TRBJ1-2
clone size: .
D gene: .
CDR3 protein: CASTSPGRSSYGYTF
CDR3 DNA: TGTGCCAGCACCTCTCCCGGGAGGTCTAGCTATGGCTACACCTTC

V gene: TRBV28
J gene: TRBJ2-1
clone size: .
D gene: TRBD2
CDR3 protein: CASSWGLAGNEQFF
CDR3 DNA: TGTGCCAGCAGTTGGGGACTAGCGGGAAATGAGCAGTTCTTC

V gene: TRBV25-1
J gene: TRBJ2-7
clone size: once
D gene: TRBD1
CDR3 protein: CASSGRGSTYEQYF
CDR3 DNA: TGTGCCAGCAGTGGCAGGGGGAGCACCTACGAGCAGTACTTC

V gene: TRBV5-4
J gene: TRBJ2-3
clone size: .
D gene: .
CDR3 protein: CASSEDSTDTQYF
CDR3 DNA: TGTGCCAGCAGCGAAGACTCCACAGATACGCAGTATTTT

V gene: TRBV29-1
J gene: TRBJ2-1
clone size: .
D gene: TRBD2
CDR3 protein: CSVKNGRAVGEQFF
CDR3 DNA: TGCAGCGTTAAGAACGGGAGGGCCGTCGGTGAGCAGTTCTTC

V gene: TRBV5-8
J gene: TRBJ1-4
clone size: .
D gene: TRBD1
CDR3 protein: CASRYRGASEKLFF
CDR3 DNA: TGTGCCAGCAGATACAGGGGGGCAAGTGAAAAACTGTTTTTT

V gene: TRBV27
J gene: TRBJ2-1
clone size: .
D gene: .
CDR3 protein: CASSPYGERSNEQFF
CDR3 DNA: TGTGCCAGCAGCCCTTACGGGGAAAGAAGCAATGAGCAGTTCTTC